Listed here are 17 T cell receptor beta chains from one sample, sequenced in a study of T-cell reconstitution after alpha-beta-depleted transplantation in children. Unique molecular identifiers were used in preparing the TCRbeta library. MiXCR, run by TCRdb on the PCR reads, gives a single entry per CDR3 protein. This sample carries roughly 400,000 distinct CDR3 sequences, around two fifths of them seen once, and the ten largest clones take 27%. This material consisted of PBMCs, taken before TCRalphabeta/CD19-depleted stem cell transplant. Every receptor here comes from a girl aged 2-10 years with aplastic anemia, due to receive a stem cell transplant.

This clonotype was found a few times. The chain joins TRBV20-1 to TRBJ2-7; 8 positions match TRBD2. The CDR3 covers 13 residues. CDR1 and CDR2 (germline): DFQATT, SNEGSKA (reference sequence). As DNA, the CDR3 is TGCACCGCGAGGACTAGCAAGCCCTACGAGCAGTACTTC. As protein: CTARTSKPYEQYF.

The chain joins TRBV20-1 to TRBJ2-7; tentative D call: TRBD2 (6 bases). The CDR3 has 17 amino acids. Trimming pared 0 bases from V and 3 bases from J, leaving 21 bases between. Germline V gene lookup returns CDR1 DFQATT and CDR2 SNEGSKA (reference sequence). CDR3 in DNA: TGCAGTGCTAGAGATATGAGGGCAGGGAGGAGAGGCTACGAGCAGTACTTC. Translated, it gives CSARDMRAGRRGYEQYF.

This clonotype was observed a handful of times. V usage is TRBV6-5 and J usage is TRBJ1-2, with TRBD1 matching 9 bases. With 4 bases clipped from V and 4 bases from J, the junction kept 7 bases outside the gene matches. The length of the CDR3 is 15 residues. The germline V gene encodes CDR1 MNHEY and CDR2 SVGAGI. Written as DNA, the CDR3 is TGTGCCAGCAGTTCCCGGGACAGGGACTCCTATGGCTACACCTTC. Translated, it gives CASSSRDRDSYGYTF.

This clonotype was counted between two and nine times. The chain is built from TRBV20-1 and TRBJ2-3; D possibly matches TRBD1 or TRBD2 (7 bases each). Trimming removed 3 bases at V and 2 bases at J, with 18 bases between. The CDR3 is 16 amino acids. The germline CDR1 and CDR2 sequences are DFQATT and SNEGSKA (reference sequence). CDR3 sequence reads: CSARTRGRGPTDTQYF. Here the CDR3 DNA reads TGCAGTGCTAGGACCCGAGGGAGGGGGCCCACAGATACGCAGTATTTT.

This rearrangement joins TRBV20-1 to TRBJ2-2; 7 bases fit TRBD2. This CDR3 has 17 residues. V gave up 0 bases and J gave up 5 bases; unmatched junction bases: 12. CDR1 is DFQATT, CDR2 SNEGSKA, per germline (reference sequence). As DNA, the CDR3 is TGCAGTGCTAGAGACCCGATAACTAGCGTAAAAACCGGGGAGCTGTTTTTT. It translates to CSARDPITSVKTGELFF.

The table lists this clonotype with a few counts. The chain employs TRBV29-1 and TRBJ1-1; D is possibly TRBD1 (6 bases). The V gene's germline CDR1 is SQVTM and CDR2 ANQGSEA. The CDR3 extends over 14 amino acids. With 5 bases removed from V and 6 bases from J, the gap between germline ends came to 19 bases. CDR3 residues: CSVRPGHKGAEAFF. The DNA for the CDR3 is TGCAGCGTTAGGCCGGGACACAAGGGGGCTGAAGCTTTCTTT.

This clonotype was counted many times. The V and J genes are TRBV20-1 and TRBJ2-1; TRBD2 might be the D (7 bases). Germline-derived CDR1 and CDR2 are DFQATT and SNEGSKA (reference sequence). V was shortened by 5 bases and J by 8 bases, with 19 bases between the two germline ends. The CDR3 loop spans 14 amino acids. CDR3 in DNA: TGCAGTGCTCCAGAGGGGGGGGGACTCCATGAGCAGTTCTTC. Its protein is CSAPEGGGLHEQFF.

This clonotype has more than one count but fewer than ten. The CDR3, as DNA: TGTGCCTCCCCGGGAAGGGCTAACTATGGCTACACCTTC. Translating it yields CASPGRANYGYTF. The chain joins TRBV30 to TRBJ1-2; D unclear. Per germline, CDR1 GTSNPN and CDR2 SVGIG (reference sequence). V was shortened by 7 bases and J by 0 bases, with 12 bases between the two germline ends. The CDR3 is made up of 13 amino acids. Together with reference TRBV30 and TRBJ1-2, the CDR3 gives the full variable domain: SQTIHQWPATLVQPVGSPLSLECTVEGTSNPNLYWYRQAAGRGLQLLFYSVGIGQISSEVPQNLSASRPQDRQFILSSKKLLLSDSGFYLCASPGRANYGYTFGSGTRLTVV.

The count of this clonotype is one. This chain links TRBV7-2 with TRBJ2-7, with D possibly being TRBD2 (5 bases). Trimming removed 3 bases from V and 7 bases from J, with 16 bases in between. This CDR3 region has 14 residues. Per the germline V gene, CDR1 is SGHTA and CDR2 is FQGNSA. The DNA of the CDR3 is TGTGCCAGCAGCTTCGGGCCGCGGTGGGAGGAGCAGTACTTC. It encodes CASSFGPRWEEQYF.

The V and J genes are TRBV9 and TRBJ2-1; 8 nucleotides agree with TRBD2. The length of the CDR3 is 14 residues. Germline values: CDR1 SGDLS, CDR2 YYNGEE. The ends lost 3 bases at V and 10 bases at J; junction bases unmatched: 9. The CDR3 here is CASSASGSPTEQFF. The CDR3 DNA reads TGTGCCAGCAGCGCTAGCGGGTCCCCGACAGAGCAGTTCTTC.

The chain recombines TRBV7-2 with TRBJ2-7; possibly TRBD1 or TRBD2 for D (6 bases each). CDR1 and CDR2 (germline): SGHTA, FQGNSA. V was cut by 6 bases and J by 7 bases, with 19 bases left in between. This CDR3 region has 14 residues. CDR3 residues: CASRTLGGALEQYF. The CDR3 nucleotides read TGTGCCAGCAGAACTCTCGGGGGCGCCCTTGAGCAGTACTTC.

Ten or more counts support this clonotype. The chain combines TRBV20-1 with TRBJ2-7; 8 positions agree with TRBD2. Losses at the gene ends were 4 bases for V and 6 bases for J; bases not matched to a gene: 11. There are 14 residues in the CDR3. The germline V gene encodes CDR1 DFQATT and CDR2 SNEGSKA (reference sequence). The CDR3 DNA reads as TGCAGTGCTACCCCTCGCGGGAGGAGTTCCGAGCAGTACTTC. Encoded protein: CSATPRGRSSEQYF.

This rearrangement joins TRBV29-1 to TRBJ2-1; 11 nucleotides align to TRBD2. The junction had 11 bases not matched to a gene; V was cut back by 0 bases and J by 7 bases. The CDR3 runs 17 residues. Germline loops: CDR1 SQVTM, CDR2 ANQGSEA. The CDR3 sequence: CSVEDYTSGGPLNEQFF. CDR3 in DNA: TGCAGCGTTGAAGATTATACTAGCGGGGGCCCTTTGAATGAGCAGTTCTTC.

CDR3 nucleotides: TGTGCCATCAGTCCGTTCCCGCGGGAGGGCGGCACAGATACGCAGTATTTT. It translates to CAISPFPREGGTDTQYF. The rearrangement joins TRBV10-3 to TRBJ2-3; 9 positions match TRBD2. From germline, CDR1 is ENHRY and CDR2 SYGVKD. The V and J ends lost 5 bases and 1 base, in that order; junction bases with no gene match: 10. The CDR3 is 17 amino acids.

This chain uses TRBV20-1 with TRBJ2-5; D tentatively reads TRBD1 or TRBD2 (5 bases each). The CDR3 runs to 15 residues. Trimming removed 4 bases at V and 0 bases at J, with 15 bases between. The germline V gene has CDR1 DFQATT and CDR2 SNEGSKA (reference sequence). The CDR3 coding sequence is TGCAGTGCTATTCGGGGCGGAATGTACCAAGAGACCCAGTACTTC. Translating it yields CSAIRGGMYQETQYF.

This clonotype occurred many times. In DNA, the CDR3 is TGTGCCAGCAGCTTAGTGGGTAGCGGTTACAATGAGCAGTTCTTC. It specifies CASSLVGSGYNEQFF. This chain links TRBV7-9 with TRBJ2-1; D is perhaps TRBD2 (6 bases). V lost 1 base and J lost 4, with 11 bases in between. The CDR3 consists of 15 residues. Germline-derived CDR1 and CDR2 are SEHNR and FQNEAQ (reference sequence).

This clonotype has more than one count but fewer than ten. Here the CDR3 reads CASTQGATGANVLTF. The CDR3 nucleotides are TGTGCCAGCACGCAGGGGGCTACTGGGGCCAACGTCCTGACTTTC. The rearrangement uses TRBV6-1 and TRBJ2-6, with TRBD1 matching 8 bases. V lost 7 bases to trimming and J lost 2 bases; unmatched junction nucleotides: 4. The CDR3 runs 15 residues. Germline values: CDR1 MNHNS, CDR2 SASEGT.